This T cell receptor beta chain was documented in a study of shared clonotypes between healthy human individuals. Study-wide results and caveats: Sorted-subset samples were not fully sequenced, rarefaction indicated.

The V and J ends lost 0 bases and 8 bases respectively, with 13 bases between them. CDR3 length equals 14 residues. Germline V gene sequence: CDR1 LNHDA, CDR2 SQIVND (reference sequence). As concerns this clone: Its antigen is unknown.

Clones were sequenced by immunoSEQ multiplex PCR, and TCRdb holds only the in-frame ones, with some missing. The sample includes some 100,000 clones, 68% of them seen just once. The specimen was memory CD8+ T cells sorted from blood. Described subset: CD45RO+ cells pooled with CCR7-negative TemRA cells. V usage is TRBV19 and J usage is TRBJ1-1, with D possibly matching TRBD1 (5 bases). The clonotype originates from a woman aged 25 to 39 in good health. The CDR3 spells CASSIEIGGGEAFF. The CDR3 DNA follows: TGTGCCAGTAGTATAGAAATCGGCGGGGGGGAAGCTTTCTTT.